This T cell receptor beta chain emerged from a study of shared clonotypes between healthy human individuals. For this clone: This sample includes further DNA sequences coding for the same CDR3.

In the authors' methods: Filtering differed since immunoSEQ provided only junctions, with no quality scores. Sequenced by immunoSEQ multiplex PCR; TCRdb stores in-frame clones only, minus some. For V, J and clone size, that table is used; D and trimming come from the DNA. The sample yields approximately 2.5 million clones, roughly 92% seen once. The germline V gene encodes CDR1 KGHSH and CDR2 LQKENI. This CDR3 comprises 14 residues. Trimming took 3 bases from V and 2 from J, leaving 11 bases between them. The sequencing input was naive CD4+ T cells sorted from blood. The subset denotes: CD45RA+ positively selected. The clonotype comes from a man younger than 35 in good health. The rearrangement links TRBV18 to TRBJ2-7; D is possibly TRBD2 (5 bases). CDR3 sequence (DNA): TGTGCCAGCTCACCCCCGAGGGATGCCTACGAGCAGTACTTC. This sequence encodes CASSPPRDAYEQYF.